These T cell receptor beta chains were read from a single sample in a study of T cells after yellow fever vaccination. TCRdb re-called the 5' RACE reads through MiXCR, storing one row per CDR3 protein. The profile shows some 340,000 distinct CDR3 sequences, around a tenth of them singletons. The sequences come from CD4+ T cells sorted from PBMCs, collected 45 days after the yellow fever booster vaccination. These receptors all stem from a man aged 18 to 35 who received the YFV17D yellow fever vaccine. CDR3s include the opening cysteine and the closing phenylalanine or tryptophan. Each record gives: V gene, J gene, CDR3 protein.

v_call: TRBV10-3; j_call: TRBJ2-1; cdr3_aa: CAIRSTGNNEQFF
v_call: TRBV19; j_call: TRBJ2-3; cdr3_aa: CASSTRLDTDTQYF
v_call: TRBV27; j_call: TRBJ2-5; cdr3_aa: CASSFRDRGKTQYF
v_call: TRBV6-5; j_call: TRBJ2-5; cdr3_aa: CASGKRGAYQETQYF
v_call: TRBV20-1; j_call: TRBJ2-4; cdr3_aa: CSADTGLTQNIQYF
v_call: TRBV25-1; j_call: TRBJ2-1; cdr3_aa: CASSPRTGVPQLNEQFF
v_call: TRBV9; j_call: TRBJ2-1; cdr3_aa: CASSLLSSGGYNEQFF
v_call: TRBV5-1; j_call: TRBJ2-5; cdr3_aa: CASSSRGQGEETQYF
v_call: TRBV19; j_call: TRBJ1-3; cdr3_aa: CASRRDRADGNTIYF
v_call: TRBV11-2; j_call: TRBJ2-5; cdr3_aa: CASSPELAGRVQETQYF
v_call: TRBV6-2/TRBV6-3; j_call: TRBJ2-4; cdr3_aa: CASSGTGGAKNIQYF
v_call: TRBV2; j_call: TRBJ2-1; cdr3_aa: CASRMTSGRTWWDEQFF
v_call: TRBV6-2/TRBV6-3; j_call: TRBJ2-1; cdr3_aa: CASSYRGSSYNEQFF
v_call: TRBV7-3; j_call: TRBJ2-3; cdr3_aa: CASSQAGGGADTQYF
v_call: TRBV20-1; j_call: TRBJ2-3; cdr3_aa: CSANLRGFGTDTQYF